This T cell receptor beta chain was observed in a study of STAT5B mutations in CD4+ large granular lymphocyte leukemia. Germline V gene sequence: CDR1 LNHDA, CDR2 SQIVND (reference sequence). This CDR3 comprises 12 residues. Deletions cut 3 bases from V and 9 bases from J, with 11 bases between. Control samples were healthy donors' buffy coats. The survey-level immunoSEQ assay was used. Produced via immunoSEQ multiplex PCR; TCRdb's table is partial and in-frame only. Here the sample spans nearly 35,000 clones, more than 60% being singletons. This chain uses TRBV19 with TRBJ1-1; D perhaps matches TRBD1 (5 bases). Sequencing used CD4+ T cells from blood buffy coats. This TCR was recovered from a human donor in good health. The CDR3 DNA sequence: TGTGCCAGTAGTATCCGTCAGGGCCAAGCTTTCTTT. Amino acid sequence: CASSIRQGQAFF. Based on the CDR3 plus reference TRBV19 and TRBJ1-1, the full variable domain is DGGITQSPKYLFRKEGQNVTLSCEQNLNHDAMYWYRQDPGQGLRLIYYSQIVNDFQKGDIAEGYSVSREKKESFPLTVTSAQKNPTAFYLCASSIRQGQAFFGQGTRLTVV.